The clone carrying this T cell receptor beta chain was observed once. The source of the sample is a study of T cell changes during pregnancy in multiple sclerosis. TCRdb's table, derived via immunoSEQ multiplex PCR, lists solely in-frame clones and lacks some. This sample carries 30,000 to 50,000 clones, 85% to 95% of them seen once, and the ten largest clones take about 0.34%. Germline-derived CDR1 and CDR2 are LNHDA and SQIVND (reference sequence). CDR3 length equals 16 residues. J was trimmed by 7 bases and V by 6 bases; bases with no gene match: 11. This sequence joins TRBV19 and TRBJ1-4; 10 bases match TRBD1. The source material was CD4+ T cells from peripheral blood mononuclear cells, sampled after pregnancy. The source of this sequence is a female donor with multiple sclerosis, enrolled in a pregnancy study. CDR3 amino acids: CASRPGQGPVGEKLFF. The CDR3 DNA reads as TGTGCCAGTAGACCGGGACAGGGGCCGGTAGGTGAAAAACTGTTTTTT. Full variable domain (remainder filled in from reference TRBV19 and TRBJ1-4): DGGITQSPKYLFRKEGQNVTLSCEQNLNHDAMYWYRQDPGQGLRLIYYSQIVNDFQKGDIAEGYSVSREKKESFPLTVTSAQKNPTAFYLCASRPGQGPVGEKLFFGSGTQLSVL.